This T cell receptor (beta chain) was profiled in a study of blood T cell repertoires in COVID-19 (dated by TCRdb to the early 2020s). A note on the overall study: Collaborator samples came from the United States, Italy and Spain and covered acute and convalescent phases of COVID-19. A freely available public database, intended as a resource for researchers studying the immune response to SARS-CoV-2, is where the repertoires were released. Samples came from the ongoing ImmuneRACE study (first 160 participants) plus 1,254 subjects from 6 global collaborators. Where HLA class I and class II types were available, the types were taken from metadata supplied by the sample provider, not from assay-based typing. Deeply sampled blood TCRbeta repertoires from subjects exposed to, actively infected with, or recovered from COVID-19 were included in the dataset. The prospective study material was composed of cDNA or gDNA derived from T cells, B-cell-depleted T cells, or PBMCs. Sample metadata almost always included a de-identified subject ID, COVID-19 status, age in years and sex. The full study reports these points: The amount of clinical and demographic metadata varied by source and participant and was provided uncurated.

The CDR3 has 12 amino acids, counting the end cysteine and phenylalanine. The entry retains the CDR3 DNA only, 36 bases that are in frame from base 1. The V and J ends are trimmed by 3 bases and 6 bases, leaving 8 bases between them. The germline V gene (reference sequence) sets CDR1 to LNHDA and CDR2 to SQIVND. This clone turned up a few times. Its binding antigen is unknown. Base qualities are missing; no much larger clone stands one base away. Another Seattle source contributed samples from volunteer blood donors who had recovered from COVID-19. Each collaborating institution followed its own protocols to collect whole blood in K2EDTA tubes. For TCRbeta analysis, collaborators shipped samples as frozen whole blood, isolated PBMCs, or DNA extracted from either of those sample types. The immunoSEQ Assay, a bias-controlled multiplex PCR, was used to amplify TCRbeta CDR3 regions from genomic DNA. As for how the authors treated the data: Within the assay, amplification of reference gene primers was used to estimate how many nucleated cells each sample contained. Sequence reads were collapsed and filtered to measure the absolute abundance of every unique TCRbeta CDR3 rearrangement. For each sample, productive Simpson clonality was calculated as the square root of Simpson's diversity index across productive rearrangements. TCRdb took this table from immuneACCESS and kept in-frame rearrangements with V and J called. Such tables lack part of the clones; where checked against another copy, unresolved V genes explain under half of the gap, and the rest is unexplained. V and J calls and clone size come straight from that table; D and trimming were deduced from the DNA. The sample yields under 300,000 clones; more than 75% were counted once. 0.99% of the sample goes to the ten largest clones.

The sample taken for sequencing was peripheral blood. The TCR sequence derives from a woman in her thirties or forties who had recovered from COVID-19. The V gene is TRBV19 and the J gene is TRBJ1-1; the D gene identity is not certain. In nucleotides, the sequence is TGTGCCAGTAGTATTGGTCGGTCTGAAGCTTTCTTT. It codes for CASSIGRSEAFF.